This TCR beta chain is drawn from a study of T-cell reconstitution after alpha-beta-depleted transplantation in children. The study, taken as a whole, reports: Surviving recipient cells, namely T cells and thymic progenitors, were the source of high day-60 TCRbeta diversity in some patients. T-cell numbers and diversity, one year after transplant, stemmed largely from T cells that were newly produced. Where alpha-beta T cells came from about two months after transplant was reportedly several hundred expanded graft clones.

The CDR3 sequence is 13 residues long. V was clipped by 3 bases and J by 0 bases, with 6 bases between them. Germline assignment: CDR1 SGHDT and CDR2 YYEEEE. As it was prepared, the TCRbeta library received unique molecular identifiers. TCRdb itself ran the PCR reads through MiXCR, one entry per CDR3 protein. The sample records about 300,000 distinct CDR3 sequences, approximately 7.3% being singletons. This clonotype was picked up many times. The antigen remains undetermined. This rearrangement joins TRBV5-6 to TRBJ1-1; perhaps TRBD1 as D (5 bases). The sequencing here drew on peripheral blood, taken 360 days after TCRalphabeta/CD19-depleted stem cell transplant. This sequence was found in a female patient under 10 years old who had a stem cell transplant for Fanconi anemia, so the T cells may come from the graft donor. The CDR3 loop reads CASSWDLNTEAFF. The CDR3 region has the DNA TGTGCCAGCAGCTGGGACCTGAACACTGAAGCTTTCTTT.